These 3 T cell receptor beta chains originate from one sample sequenced in a study of OX40 agonist ivuxolimab in advanced cancers. The library was obtained by the immunoSEQ multiplex PCR assay. Sourced from immuneACCESS, this table was stored by TCRdb with only in-frame sequences that have V and J called. A share of the clones is absent; for the studies checked, an unresolved V gene accounts for under half, and the remainder has no known explanation. In all, the sample holds about 60,000 clones, and around 90% of those were seen once. The biggest ten clones account for 20% to 30% of the sample. This material consisted of CD4+ or CD8+ T cells sorted from blood, taken in a trial of the OX40 agonist ivuxolimab. The receptors stem from an adult with an advanced solid tumor such as melanoma, head and neck, liver or kidney cancer.

The chain is built from TRBV11-3 and TRBJ2-7; D remains unclear. Trimming left V 1 base short and J 3 bases short, with 10 bases between. The germline V gene has CDR1 SGHNT and CDR2 YENEEA. This CDR3 region has 14 residues. CDR3 in amino acids: CASSLGVFDYEQYF. In DNA, the CDR3 is TGTGCCAGCAGCTTAGGGGTGTTCGACTACGAGCAGTACTTC.

This clone was seen a single time. V gene TRBV28 combines with J gene TRBJ2-1; 9 bases map to TRBD2. CDR1 and CDR2 (germline): MDHEN, SYDVKM. The CDR3 sequence is 16 residues long. V shed 6 bases and J 0 bases; nucleotides not matched to a gene: 6. Here the CDR3 DNA reads TGTGCCAGCAGCGGACTAGCGCTTTCCTCCTACAATGAGCAGTTCTTC. It translates to CASSGLALSSYNEQFF.

J is TRBJ2-3 and V is TRBV25-1, with D possibly being TRBD1 (6 bases). The CDR3 has 12 amino acids. Germline loops: CDR1 MGHDK, CDR2 SYGVNS. V was pared by 6 bases and J by 9 bases, with 13 bases between. The CDR3 DNA sequence: TGTGCCAGCAGGGAAGGACAGCTAACGCAGTATTTT. Translated: CASREGQLTQYF.